Listed below are T cell receptor beta chains from one sample, sequenced in a study of cytomegalovirus exposure and HLA in healthy donors. Sequencing was performed with immunoSEQ multiplex PCR; in TCRdb, only in-frame clones are kept and a portion is missing. The sample contains 100,000 to 150,000 clones, 80% of which appear only once. Sample: PBMCs. The receptor source for this set is a female donor in good health and CMV-seronegative. Both conserved end residues are part of each CDR3. Fields, in order: D gene, J gene, V gene, clone size, CDR3 DNA, CDR3 protein. A D gene is named only where the DNA matches it firmly. Rows give clone size only sometimes, using once, few, many, or a class for an expanded clone.

- | TRBJ2-7 | TRBV4-1 | - | TGCGCCAGCAGCCAAGATGTCGGAGCGGGTAGCTCCTACGAGCAGTACTTC | CASSQDVGAGSSYEQYF
TRBD1 | TRBJ2-1 | TRBV7-6 | - | TGTGCCAGCAGCTTACAGGGGGAAGATTCCAATGAGCAGTTCTTC | CASSLQGEDSNEQFF
- | TRBJ1-2 | TRBV14 | - | TGTGCCAGCAGCCAAGACCCAGGGTATGGCTACACCTTC | CASSQDPGYGYTF
- | TRBJ1-1 | TRBV7-9 | once | TGTGCCAGCGGGGGGGCGGTTTCGGGAGAAGCTTTCTTT | CASGGAVSGEAFF
TRBD2 | TRBJ2-7 | TRBV11-2 | few | TGTGCCAGCAGCTTAGGGCTAGCGGGCTCCTACGAGCAGTACTTC | CASSLGLAGSYEQYF
TRBD2 | TRBJ2-2 | TRBV2 | - | TGTGCCAGCAGTGAGAGCCGAGGACTAGCGGGAGGGCCTTTTTTATCCGGGGAGCTGTTTTTT | CASSESRGLAGGPFLSGELFF
- | TRBJ2-1 | TRBV2 | - | TGTGCCAGCAGCGAGCGGGGACACCGCTTGAATGAGCAGTTCTTC | CASSERGHRLNEQFF
- | TRBJ2-3 | TRBV4-1 | - | TGCGCCAGCAGCCAGCGGTCCCACACAGATACGCAGTATTTT | CASSQRSHTDTQYF
TRBD2 | TRBJ2-7 | TRBV11-2 | - | TGTGCCAGCAGCCCTACGACTAGCGGGAGTAGTAAGCAGTACTTC | CASSPTTSGSSKQYF
TRBD2 | TRBJ2-3 | TRBV27 | - | TGTGCCAGCAGTCGGGAGGTAAACACAGATACGCAGTATTTT | CASSREVNTDTQYF
TRBD1 | TRBJ2-7 | TRBV19 | few | TGTGCCAGTAGTATTGACAGGGGGTACGAGCAGTACTTC | CASSIDRGYEQYF
- | TRBJ2-3 | TRBV4-2 | - | TGTGCCAGCAGCCCAGAGCGCGGAGATACGCAGTATTTT | CASSPERGDTQYF
- | TRBJ1-5 | TRBV30 | - | TGTGCCTGGAGTTCAGGGGGCAATCAGCCCCAGCATTTT | CAWSSGGNQPQHF
- | TRBJ2-1 | TRBV5-1 | - | TGCGCCAGCAGCTTGGCAACGGGCAATGAGCAGTTCTTC | CASSLATGNEQFF
TRBD1 | TRBJ1-4 | TRBV5-1 | - | TGCGCCAGCAGCTTAAACACAGGGGGTAACGAAAAACTGTTTTTT | CASSLNTGGNEKLFF
- | TRBJ2-7 | TRBV5-5 | - | TGTGCCAGCAGCCCCGACCTTCTACCATCGGGCTACGAGCAGTACTTC | CASSPDLLPSGYEQYF
- | TRBJ1-5 | TRBV6-1 | - | TGTGCCAGCAGTGGACAGTATAGCAATCAGCCCCAGCATTTT | CASSGQYSNQPQHF
- | TRBJ2-3 | TRBV7-2 | few | TGTGCCAGCAGCTTAGGGCGCAGGGCCACAGATACGCAGTATTTT | CASSLGRRATDTQYF
- | TRBJ2-5 | TRBV18 | - | TGTGCCAGCTCACCTCTGTCGCGGCAAGAGACCCAGTACTTC | CASSPLSRQETQYF
- | TRBJ2-5 | TRBV2 | - | TGTGCCAGCAGTGTTGGACAACGCCGGGAGACCCAGTACTTC | CASSVGQRRETQYF
TRBD2 | TRBJ2-7 | TRBV25-1 | - | TGTGCCAGCAGTCTAGCGGGAGGCTCCTACGAGCAGTACTTC | CASSLAGGSYEQYF
TRBD1 | TRBJ1-1 | TRBV6-1 | - | TGTGCCAGCAGTGTGGGGACAGGGGGCGGCACTGAAGCTTTCTTT | CASSVGTGGGTEAFF
TRBD2 | TRBJ2-1 | TRBV5-8 | - | TGTGCCAGCAGCCCGAATCTCCGGACTAGCGGGACTTACAATGAGCAGTTCTTC | CASSPNLRTSGTYNEQFF
TRBD1 | TRBJ1-6 | TRBV5-1 | - | TGCGCCAGCAGGATGGGACAGGAGAATTCACCCCTCCACTTT | CASRMGQENSPLHF
TRBD2 | TRBJ2-1 | TRBV6-1 | - | TGTGCCAGCAGTAAAAGCGGGAGTTTCGTTGAGCAGTTCTTC | CASSKSGSFVEQFF
- | TRBJ1-5 | TRBV7-2 | - | TGTGCCAGCAGCACCCGAACGGGAAATCAGCCCCAGCATTTT | CASSTRTGNQPQHF
- | TRBJ2-1 | TRBV14 | - | TGTGCCAGCAGCCAAGATTGGGAGAACAATGAGCAGTTCTTC | CASSQDWENNEQFF
- | TRBJ2-7 | TRBV9 | few | TGTGCCAGCAGCGTAGACAGCTCCTACGAGCAGTACTTC | CASSVDSSYEQYF
TRBD2 | TRBJ2-1 | TRBV6-6 | - | TGTGCCAGCTCACTGGCTAGCGGGAGGAATGAGCAGTTCTTC | CASSLASGRNEQFF
TRBD1 | TRBJ2-5 | TRBV6-5 | - | TGTGCCAGCAGCCGGGACAGACAAGAGACCCAGTACTTC | CASSRDRQETQYF
- | TRBJ1-5 | TRBV10-3 | once | TGTGCCATCAGATCAGAGGGAGTCAATCAGCCCCAGCATTTT | CAIRSEGVNQPQHF
TRBD1 | TRBJ1-1 | TRBV6-1 | few | TGTGCCAGCAGTGCAGGGACAGGGCATCCTGAAGCTTTCTTT | CASSAGTGHPEAFF
- | TRBJ2-1 | TRBV7-9 | once | TGTGCCAGCAGCTTAGAACCAGACAATGAGCAGTTCTTC | CASSLEPDNEQFF
TRBD1 | TRBJ1-1 | TRBV6-5 | - | TGTGCCAGCAGCGTACAGGGGGACACTGAAGCTTTCTTT | CASSVQGDTEAFF
- | TRBJ2-7 | TRBV5-1 | - | TGCGCCAGCAGCTTGGGCCAGGGGCTAGAGCAGTACTTC | CASSLGQGLEQYF
TRBD1 | TRBJ2-5 | TRBV29-1 | - | TGCAGCGTTCTCGACAGGGAATCGTTGGAGACCCAGTACTTC | CSVLDRESLETQYF
TRBD1 | TRBJ2-7 | TRBV11-1 | - | TGTGCCAGCAGCTTAGGCAGGGGGTACGAGCAGTACTTC | CASSLGRGYEQYF
- | TRBJ1-5 | TRBV5-1 | - | TGCGCCAGCAGCTTGGGGTCGGGGGGAGATCAGCCCCAGCATTTT | CASSLGSGGDQPQHF
- | TRBJ2-2 | TRBV6-1 | - | TGTGCCAGCAGTGATTTTGTAGAAACCGGGGAGCTGTTTTTT | CASSDFVETGELFF
- | TRBJ2-7 | TRBV5-1 | - | TGCGCCAGCAGCTGGGCCGTTGAGGGCTACGAGCAGTACTTC | CASSWAVEGYEQYF
TRBD2 | TRBJ2-7 | TRBV4-1 | - | TGCGCCAGCAGCCCGACCGGGACTAGCGGGGAGGGTCGATGGATATACTTC | CASSPTGTSGEGRWIYF
TRBD2 | TRBJ2-3 | TRBV2 | few | TGTGCCAGCAGTGCCCCACTAGCGGGGGGCCCAGATACGCAGTATTTT | CASSAPLAGGPDTQYF
- | TRBJ1-1 | TRBV5-1 | few | TGCGCCAGCAGCTTGGAAGGGACACTGAACACTGAAGCTTTCTTT | CASSLEGTLNTEAFF
TRBD1 | TRBJ1-1 | TRBV5-1 | - | TGCGCCAGCAGCTTGTCAGCAGGGGGAATGGGTGAAGCTTTCTTT | CASSLSAGGMGEAFF
- | TRBJ1-5 | TRBV21-1 | - | TGTGCCAGCAGCAAAGAGGTATTGGGCGGGACAGGGTCCAATCAGCCCCAGCATTTT | CASSKEVLGGTGSNQPQHF
TRBD2 | TRBJ2-3 | TRBV10-3 | - | TGTGCCATCAGTGAGCCCCTGGGGAGCGGGAGTTCAGATACGCAGTATTTT | CAISEPLGSGSSDTQYF
- | TRBJ1-2 | TRBV28 | few | TGTGCCAGCAGTGCACAGGCTCCTGGGGGCTACACCTTC | CASSAQAPGGYTF
- | TRBJ1-4 | TRBV28 | - | TGTGCCAGCAGCTGGCCGAACAGGGTGGGAGAAAAACTGTTTTTT | CASSWPNRVGEKLFF
TRBD1 | TRBJ1-1 | TRBV19 | - | TGTGCCACGCGGTCGCTGGGGACAGGGAAGGGGAGTGGTGAAGCTTTCTTT | CATRSLGTGKGSGEAFF
- | TRBJ2-5 | TRBV5-1 | - | TGCGCCAGCAGCTTCCAGCTAGACCAAGAGACCCAGTACTTC | CASSFQLDQETQYF
TRBD2 | TRBJ2-3 | TRBV6-5 | - | TGTGCCAGCAGTTGGACTAGCGGGGGCACAGATACGCAGTATTTT | CASSWTSGGTDTQYF
TRBD1 | TRBJ1-5 | TRBV19 | few | TGTGCCAGTAGTGGACAGGGAATACAGCCCCAGCATTTT | CASSGQGIQPQHF
TRBD1 | TRBJ2-7 | TRBV19 | - | TGTGCCACCTCACCGGGACAGGGATGGTACGAGCAGTACTTC | CATSPGQGWYEQYF
- | TRBJ1-3 | TRBV6-4 | - | TGTGCCAGCGTTGTTGGGAGGGGATGGGTAAACACCATATATTTT | CASVVGRGWVNTIYF
- | TRBJ2-7 | TRBV14 | - | TGTGCCAGCAGCCAACAACACGAGGTTAGGGGCTACGAGCAGTACTTC | CASSQQHEVRGYEQYF
- | TRBJ2-5 | TRBV5-1 | - | TGCGCCAGCACCCTATTAGGGGAAGAGACCCAGTACTTC | CASTLLGEETQYF
- | TRBJ2-5 | TRBV10-1 | - | TGCGCCAGCAGTGCAGGGCAGGGTCGGGAGACCCAGTACTTC | CASSAGQGRETQYF
TRBD1 | TRBJ2-2 | TRBV2 | few | TGTGCCAGCAGGGGGACAGTCGGCGGGGAGCTGTTTTTT | CASRGTVGGELFF
- | TRBJ2-3 | TRBV5-1 | - | TGCGCCAGCATGCCCGGGGGACAGAGATCCGATACGCAGTATTTT | CASMPGGQRSDTQYF
TRBD2 | TRBJ2-7 | TRBV28 | - | TGTGCCAGCAGTATTAGCGGGAGTGGGAACGAGCAGTACTTC | CASSISGSGNEQYF